Sequencing of this TCR beta chain was carried out in a study of response to subunit inactivated influenza vaccine. TCRdb reanalysed the RT-PCR reads using MiXCR and keeps one entry per CDR3 protein. This sample has more than 450,000 distinct CDR3 sequences, with approximately 10% found just once. This clonotype occurred a few times. V was clipped by 1 base and J by 5 bases, with 14 bases between them. The CDR3 loop spans 16 amino acids. CDR1 SGHAT and CDR2 FQNNGV come from the germline V gene. The sample was also reused in another study, on T cells expressing NK-cell markers. Turning to that study: The cDNA for TCR beta came from 5'RACE template switching with UMIs. No clear determination of HCMV specificity was made for expanded NKG2C+ T cell clones.

The chain recombines TRBV11-2 with TRBJ2-2, with D uncertain. The sequence derives from a man aged 45-65 years who received an inactivated influenza vaccine. The source was PBMCs from blood, collected on the day of vaccination. CDR3 DNA sequence: TGTGCCAGCAGCTTAGCTTCATCGGCGACTACCGGGGAGCTGTTTTTT. Amino acids: CASSLASSATTGELFF. The full variable domain, with the rest looked up from reference TRBV11-2 and TRBJ2-2, is EAGVAQSPRYKIIEKRQSVAFWCNPISGHATLYWYQQILGQGPKLLIQFQNNGVVDDSQLPKDRFSAERLKGVDSTLKIQPAKLEDSAVYLCASSLASSATTGELFFGEGSRLTVL.